This T cell receptor (beta chain) was obtained from a study of CD8 T cells in Susac syndrome. Study-level results: CD4+ repertoires of Susac syndrome patients lacked detectable clonal expansion.

Random hexamers primed reverse transcription of about 0.45 to 1 ug RNA. By means of immunoSEQ multiplex PCR, TCR beta CDR3 spanning 54 Vbeta and 13 Jbeta underwent amplification. TCRdb recomputed calls from the immunoSEQ multiplex PCR reads with MiXCR, one row per CDR3 protein. The profile shows 200,000 to 300,000 distinct CDR3 sequences, approximately 95% of them singletons. The trim removed 1 base at V and 2 bases at J, leaving 3 bases unmatched. The CDR3 is made up of 15 amino acids. The germline V gene encodes CDR1 SGHRS and CDR2 YFSETQ. About this clonotype: Its target is not known.

The TCR sequence derives from a human donor with Susac syndrome. The chain links TRBV5-1 to TRBJ2-1; 7 bases fit TRBD2. The sequenced sample was CD4+ T cells from PBMCs. In DNA, the CDR3 is TGCGCCAGCAGCTTGATGCGGGGGACCTACAATGAGCAGTTCTTC. It encodes CASSLMRGTYNEQFF.